One sample yielded the 2 T cell receptor beta chains listed below, sequenced in a study of OX40 agonist ivuxolimab in advanced cancers. The table came from immunoSEQ multiplex PCR; TCRdb's copy has only in-frame clones and leaves some out. The sample yields some 100,000 clones, under 90% seen once. Source: CD4+ or CD8+ T cells sorted from blood, taken in a trial of the OX40 agonist ivuxolimab. The origin of the receptors is an adult with an advanced solid tumor such as melanoma, head and neck, liver or kidney cancer.

The chain joins TRBV7-9 to TRBJ2-2; 9 nucleotides match TRBD2. V was pared by 1 base and J by 3 bases, with 0 bases of the junction left unmatched. The CDR3 extends over 15 amino acids. Germline CDR1 is SEHNR and CDR2 is FQNEAQ (reference sequence). The CDR3 loop reads CASSLVAGDTGELFF. For the CDR3, the DNA is TGTGCCAGCAGCTTAGTAGCGGGAGACACCGGGGAGCTGTTTTTT.

The genes are TRBV5-1 and TRBJ1-4, with D possibly matching TRBD1 (5 bases). Germline assignment: CDR1 SGHRS and CDR2 YFSETQ. The CDR3 length is 15 residues. Trimming left V 3 bases short and J 0 bases short, with 9 bases between. The CDR3 spells CASSSGRSTNEKLFF. DNA of the CDR3: TGCGCCAGCAGCTCGGGACGTTCAACTAATGAAAAACTGTTTTTT. The variable domain in full, with the rest retrieved from reference TRBV5-1 and TRBJ1-4, is KAGVTQTPRYLIKTRGQQVTLSCSPISGHRSVSWYQQTPGQGLQFLFEYFSETQRNKGNFPGRFSGRQFSNSRSEMNVSTLELGDSALYLCASSSGRSTNEKLFFGSGTQLSVL.